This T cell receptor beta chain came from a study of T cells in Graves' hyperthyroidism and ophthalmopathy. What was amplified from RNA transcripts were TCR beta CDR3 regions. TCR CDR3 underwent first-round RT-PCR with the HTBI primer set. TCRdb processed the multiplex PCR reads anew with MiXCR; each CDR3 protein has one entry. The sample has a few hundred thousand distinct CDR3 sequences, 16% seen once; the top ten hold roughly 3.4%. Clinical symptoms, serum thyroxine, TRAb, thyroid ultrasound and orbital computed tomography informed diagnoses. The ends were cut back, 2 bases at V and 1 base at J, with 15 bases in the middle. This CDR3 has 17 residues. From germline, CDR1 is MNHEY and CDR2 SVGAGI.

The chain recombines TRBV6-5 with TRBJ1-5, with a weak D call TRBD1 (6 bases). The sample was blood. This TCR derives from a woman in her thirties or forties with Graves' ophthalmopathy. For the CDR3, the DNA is TGTGCCAGCAGTTACAATTTGGGGAGGGGGAGCAATCAGCCCCAGCATTTT. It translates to CASSYNLGRGSNQPQHF.